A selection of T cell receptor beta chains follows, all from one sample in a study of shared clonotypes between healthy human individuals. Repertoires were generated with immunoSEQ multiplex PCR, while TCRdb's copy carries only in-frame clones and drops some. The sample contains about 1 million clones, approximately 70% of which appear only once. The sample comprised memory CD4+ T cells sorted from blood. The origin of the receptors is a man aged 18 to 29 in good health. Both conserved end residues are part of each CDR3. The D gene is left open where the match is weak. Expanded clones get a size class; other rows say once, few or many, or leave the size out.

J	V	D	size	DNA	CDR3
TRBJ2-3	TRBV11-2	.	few	TGTGCCAGCAGCTCTTGGGGGGAAGCAGATACGCAGTATTTT	CASSSWGEADTQYF
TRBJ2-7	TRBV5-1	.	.	TGCGCCAGCAGCCCCTCGGGCCTTGGGGAGCAGTACTTC	CASSPSGLGEQYF
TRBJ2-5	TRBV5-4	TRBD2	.	TGTGCCAGCAGCGGAAGGACTAGCGGGGGGTCGGAGACCCAGTACTTC	CASSGRTSGGSETQYF
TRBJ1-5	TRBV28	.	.	TGTGCCAGCAGGGGAGCTCTCCCCAATCAGCCCCAGCATTTT	CASRGALPNQPQHF
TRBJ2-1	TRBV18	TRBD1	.	TGTGCCAGCTCGACAGGGCAGGGTGAGCAGTTCTTC	CASSTGQGEQFF
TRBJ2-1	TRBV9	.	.	TGTGCCAGCAGTGCCGGTTCTAGGAGCTCCTACAATGAGCAGTTCTTC	CASSAGSRSSYNEQFF
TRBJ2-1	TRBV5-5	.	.	TGTGCCAGCAGCCCCGGCGGCAGCACATACAATGAGCAGTTCTTC	CASSPGGSTYNEQFF
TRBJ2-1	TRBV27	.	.	TGTGCCAGCAAGGCAGGTGTGGGCTGGTTGAATGAGCAGTTCTTC	CASKAGVGWLNEQFF
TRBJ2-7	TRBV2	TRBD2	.	TGTGCCAGCAGGCCACCTAGCGGGGGGGCCGCCGAGCAGTACTTC	CASRPPSGGAAEQYF
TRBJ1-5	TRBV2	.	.	TGTGCCAGCAACGAACAGCTGGATAGCAATCAGCCCCAGCATTTT	CASNEQLDSNQPQHF
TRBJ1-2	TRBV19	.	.	TGTGCCAGTAGCACAGGGTGGGCTATTATGGTACCGGATGGCTACACCTTC	CASSTGWAIMVPDGYTF